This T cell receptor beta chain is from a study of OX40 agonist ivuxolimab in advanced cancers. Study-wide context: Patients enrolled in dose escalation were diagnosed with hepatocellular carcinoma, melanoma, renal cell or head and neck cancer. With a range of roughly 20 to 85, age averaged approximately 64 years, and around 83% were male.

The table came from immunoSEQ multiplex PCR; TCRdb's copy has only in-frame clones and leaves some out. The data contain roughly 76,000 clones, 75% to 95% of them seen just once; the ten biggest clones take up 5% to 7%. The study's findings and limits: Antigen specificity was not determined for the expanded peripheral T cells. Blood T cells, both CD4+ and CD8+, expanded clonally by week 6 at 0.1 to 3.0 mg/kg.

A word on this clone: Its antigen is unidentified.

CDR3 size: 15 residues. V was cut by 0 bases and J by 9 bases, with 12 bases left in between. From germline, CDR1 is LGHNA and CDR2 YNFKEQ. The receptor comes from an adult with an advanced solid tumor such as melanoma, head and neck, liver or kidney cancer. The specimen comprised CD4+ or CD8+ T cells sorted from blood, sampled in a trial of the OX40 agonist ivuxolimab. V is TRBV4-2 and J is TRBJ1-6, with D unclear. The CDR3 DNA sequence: TGTGCCAGCAGCCAAGAAAAGACTTCGACTTCACCCCTCCACTTT. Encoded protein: CASSQEKTSTSPLHF.